This TCR beta chain was recovered during a study of CD8 T cells in ankylosing spondylitis. Study conclusions and caveats: There was reportedly significant enrichment of clones that were disease-linked in matched ankylosing spondylitis synovial fluid. A TCR beta motif of several highly homologous variants appeared characteristic of ankylosing spondylitis blood.

The V end lost 0 bases, the J end lost 3 bases, and 9 bases lay between the germline ends. This CDR3 has 15 residues. The germline V gene has CDR1 LNHNV and CDR2 YYDKDF (reference sequence). Quantitative 5'-RACE with molecular barcodes produced the TCR beta libraries. TCRdb processed the 5' RACE reads anew with MiXCR; each CDR3 protein has one entry. The sample yields under 400,000 distinct CDR3 sequences, roughly 12% seen once. In its sample, this clonotype was seen a few times. Its cognate antigen is unknown. This sequence originates from a female donor with ankylosing spondylitis or in good health (not recorded which). The chain employs TRBV15 and TRBJ1-3; D remains ambiguous. The sequencing input was blood, either unsorted or a sorted T cell fraction (not recorded which). The CDR3 DNA reads as TGTGCCACCAGCAGAGATCGGGTTCTTGGAAACACCATATATTTT. The encoded protein is CATSRDRVLGNTIYF.